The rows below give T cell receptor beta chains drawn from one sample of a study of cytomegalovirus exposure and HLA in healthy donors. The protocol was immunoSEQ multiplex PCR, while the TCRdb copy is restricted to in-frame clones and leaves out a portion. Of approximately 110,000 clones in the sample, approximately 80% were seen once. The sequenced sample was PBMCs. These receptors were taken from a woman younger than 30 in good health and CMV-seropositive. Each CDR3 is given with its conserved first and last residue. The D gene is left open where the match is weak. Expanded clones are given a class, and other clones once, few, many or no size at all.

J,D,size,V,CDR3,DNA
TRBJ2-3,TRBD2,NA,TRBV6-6,CASSTGTSADTQYF,TGTGCCAGCAGTACCGGGACTAGCGCTGATACGCAGTATTTT
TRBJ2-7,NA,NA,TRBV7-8,CASALGFAYEQYF,TGTGCCAGCGCGCTAGGCTTTGCCTACGAGCAGTACTTC
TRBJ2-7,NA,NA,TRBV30,CAGGGSYEQYF,TGTGCCGGAGGCGGCAGCTACGAGCAGTACTTC
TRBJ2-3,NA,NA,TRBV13,CASSRSTDTQYF,TGTGCCAGCAGCCGTTCGACAGATACGCAGTATTTT
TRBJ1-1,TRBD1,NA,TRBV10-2,CASSDQEAGTGASTEAFF,TGCGCCAGCAGTGACCAAGAAGCCGGGACAGGGGCGAGCACTGAAGCTTTCTTT
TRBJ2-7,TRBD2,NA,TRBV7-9,CASSWGSGSLEQYF,TGTGCCAGCAGCTGGGGTAGCGGGAGTCTCGAGCAGTACTTC
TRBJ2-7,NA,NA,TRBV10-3,CAIRPQETGTSYEQYF,TGTGCCATCAGGCCCCAAGAAACAGGGACGTCCTACGAGCAGTACTTC
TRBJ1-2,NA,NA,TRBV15,CATSRDSTVYGYTF,TGTGCCACCAGCAGAGATTCGACAGTCTACGGCTACACCTTC
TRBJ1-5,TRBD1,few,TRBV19,CASSLDRGVSQPQHF,TGTGCCAGTAGCCTTGACAGGGGTGTTAGTCAGCCCCAGCATTTT
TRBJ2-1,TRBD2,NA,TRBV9,CASSVPQGGFAGGPNEQFF,TGTGCCAGCAGCGTACCCCAAGGGGGGTTCGCGGGAGGGCCTAATGAGCAGTTCTTC
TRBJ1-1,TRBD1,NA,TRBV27,CASSLRQGNTEAFF,TGTGCCAGCAGTCTAAGACAGGGGAATACTGAAGCTTTCTTT
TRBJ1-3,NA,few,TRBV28,CASSSHPTGASSGNTIYF,TGTGCCAGCAGTTCCCACCCCACGGGAGCGAGCTCTGGAAACACCATATATTTT
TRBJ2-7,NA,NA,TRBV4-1,CASSRRPTREQYF,TGCGCCAGCAGCCGGAGACCGACGAGGGAGCAGTACTTC
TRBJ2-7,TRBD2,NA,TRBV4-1,CASSQRSGLAPSYEQYF,TGCGCCAGCAGCCAACGGTCGGGACTAGCGCCGAGTTACGAGCAGTACTTC
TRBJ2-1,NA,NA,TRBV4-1,CASSLLAGSYNEQFF,TGCGCCAGCAGCCTACTAGCTGGCTCCTACAATGAGCAGTTCTTC
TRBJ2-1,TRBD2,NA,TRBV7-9,CASSLDGRAYNEQFF,TGTGCCAGCAGCTTAGACGGGAGGGCCTACAATGAGCAGTTCTTC
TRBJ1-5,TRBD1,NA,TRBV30,CAWSTGGNQPQHF,TGTGCCTGGAGTACAGGGGGCAATCAGCCCCAGCATTTT
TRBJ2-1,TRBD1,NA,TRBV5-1,CASARTGIIDEQFF,TGCGCCAGCGCCCGGACAGGGATTATCGATGAGCAGTTCTTC
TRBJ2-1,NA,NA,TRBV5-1,CASSLGTVNEQFF,TGCGCCAGCAGCTTGGGGACTGTCAATGAGCAGTTCTTC
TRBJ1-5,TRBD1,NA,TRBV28,CASSSLDWDSRWDQLQHF,TGTGCCAGCAGTTCCCTCGATTGGGACAGTCGGTGGGATCAGCTCCAGCATTTT
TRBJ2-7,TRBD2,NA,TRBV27,CASSNISGENPYEQYF,TGTGCCAGCAGTAACATTAGCGGGGAAAATCCCTACGAGCAGTACTTC
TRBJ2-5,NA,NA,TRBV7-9,CASSLRGAGETQYF,TGTGCCAGCAGCTTAAGGGGCGCCGGAGAGACCCAGTACTTC
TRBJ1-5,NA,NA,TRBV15,CATSRDQAGWQPQHF,TGTGCCACCAGCAGAGATCAGGCAGGGTGGCAGCCCCAGCATTTT
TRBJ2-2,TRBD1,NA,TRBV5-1,CASSSRQGGSGELFF,TGCGCCAGCAGCTCTCGACAGGGTGGGTCCGGGGAGCTGTTTTTT
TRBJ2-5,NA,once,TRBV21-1,CASSKALGLAGGPGETQYF,TGTGCCAGCAGCAAAGCTCTCGGGCTAGCGGGAGGCCCAGGGGAGACCCAGTACTTC
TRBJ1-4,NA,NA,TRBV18,CASSPGSRAGEKLFF,TGTGCCAGCTCACCAGGGTCCAGGGCGGGGGAAAAACTGTTTTTT
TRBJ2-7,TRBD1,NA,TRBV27,CASSARTGTLYEQYF,TGTGCCAGCAGTGCGCGGACAGGGACCCTCTACGAGCAGTACTTC
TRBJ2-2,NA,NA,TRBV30,CAWSVGREGSTGELFF,TGTGCCTGGAGTGTAGGCAGGGAAGGTTCGACCGGGGAGCTGTTTTTT
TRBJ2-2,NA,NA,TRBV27,CASRKGDENTGELFF,TGTGCCAGCCGCAAGGGGGACGAGAATACCGGGGAGCTGTTTTTT
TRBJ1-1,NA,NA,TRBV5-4,CASSSPGTPNTEAFF,TGTGCCAGCAGCTCTCCCGGGACACCGAACACTGAAGCTTTCTTT
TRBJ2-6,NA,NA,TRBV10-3,CAISERQEAHSGANVLTF,TGTGCCATCAGTGAGAGGCAGGAGGCACACTCTGGGGCCAACGTCCTGACTTTC
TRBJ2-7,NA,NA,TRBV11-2,CASSLDRYEQYF,TGTGCCAGCAGCTTAGACAGATACGAGCAGTACTTC
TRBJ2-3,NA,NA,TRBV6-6,CASSPLGFATDTQYF,TGTGCCAGCAGTCCACTCGGTTTTGCAACAGATACGCAGTATTTT
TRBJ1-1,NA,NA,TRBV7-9,CASRQSNTEAFF,TGTGCCAGCCGACAGTCGAACACTGAAGCTTTCTTT
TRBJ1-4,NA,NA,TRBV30,CAWRKKGGKLFF,TGTGCCTGGAGGAAAAAAGGGGGAAAACTGTTTTTT
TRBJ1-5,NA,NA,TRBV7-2,CVSSYERGILSNQPQHF,TGTGTCAGCAGCTATGAGCGGGGGATCTTGAGCAATCAGCCCCAGCATTTT
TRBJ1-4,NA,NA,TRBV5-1,CASSPRTGTTNEKLFF,TGCGCCAGCAGCCCCCGGACGGGAACAACTAATGAAAAACTGTTTTTT
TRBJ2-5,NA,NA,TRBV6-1,CASSPVPRETQYF,TGTGCCAGCAGTCCCGTCCCCAGGGAGACCCAGTACTTC
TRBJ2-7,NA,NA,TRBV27,CASSPRDFTIYEQYF,TGTGCCAGCAGCCCTCGGGACTTTACCATCTACGAGCAGTACTTC
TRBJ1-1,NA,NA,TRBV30,CAGGRRNTEAFF,TGTGCCGGCGGTCGGAGGAACACTGAAGCTTTCTTT
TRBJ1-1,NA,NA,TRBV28,CASSPLHTEAFF,TGTGCCAGCAGTCCCCTCCACACTGAAGCTTTCTTT